The present TCR beta chain was sequenced within a study of CD8 T cells in ankylosing spondylitis. Study-level points and caveats: Some of these motif variants have turned up before, in reports on reactive arthritis synovial fluid and blood.

Each TCR beta library was made by quantitative 5'-RACE that incorporated molecular barcodes. MiXCR, applied by TCRdb to the 5' RACE reads, yields one record per CDR3 protein. The table lists more than 150,000 distinct CDR3 sequences, around a tenth of them singletons. The germline V gene encodes CDR1 SGHNT and CDR2 YYREEE (reference sequence). The CDR3 consists of 16 residues. Trimming removed 0 bases from V and 5 bases from J, with 18 bases in between. This clonotype has ten or more counts. Its specificity is unknown. The rearrangement links TRBV5-4 to TRBJ2-7; TRBD2 might be the D (6 bases). The source material was blood, either unsorted or a sorted T cell fraction (not recorded which). The source of this sequence is a male donor with ankylosing spondylitis or in good health (not recorded which). Here the CDR3 DNA reads TGTGCCAGCAGCTTGGAAATCGGCGGGGCGCCCGACGAGCAGTACTTC. Its protein product is CASSLEIGGAPDEQYF. The entire variable domain, with the rest obtained from reference TRBV5-4 and TRBJ2-7, is as follows: ETGVTQSPTHLIKTRGQQVTLRCSSQSGHNTVSWYQQALGQGPQFIFQYYREEENGRGNFPPRFSGLQFPNYSSELNVNALELDDSALYLCASSLEIGGAPDEQYFGPGTRLTVT.